The 18 T cell receptor beta chains below come from one sample, sequenced in a study of siplizumab effects on memory and regulatory T cells. Using immunoSEQ multiplex PCR, the repertoire was profiled, and TCRdb retains in-frame clones only, with some absent. The table includes about 40,000 clones, around 89% detected once. The sequencing input was naive CD4+ T cells sorted from blood. The receptors derive from a human donor in good health.

This rearrangement joins TRBV6-1 to TRBJ1-5; 7 bases line up with TRBD1. V lost 0 bases to trimming and J lost 4 bases; unmatched junction nucleotides: 3. CDR1 MNHNS and CDR2 SASEGT come from the germline V gene. CDR3 length equals 15 residues. CDR3 coding DNA: TGTGCCAGCAGTGAAGCTCACAGGGGTAATCAGCCCCAGCATTTT. Encoded protein: CASSEAHRGNQPQHF.

This chain uses TRBV25-1 with TRBJ2-7; TRBD2 is a possible D gene (6 bases). Germline CDR1 is MGHDK and CDR2 is SYGVNS. The CDR3 is 15 residues long. V shed 4 bases and J shed 1 base, with 14 bases lying between them. CDR3 DNA sequence: TGTGCCAGCAGTGCGCCGGGGGAGTCATCCTACGAGCAGTACTTC. Translated: CASSAPGESSYEQYF.

This clone was picked up one time. The chain uses TRBV5-4 and TRBJ2-5; TRBD1 agrees at 8 bases. J lost 5 bases, V lost 2 bases, and 8 bases had no gene match. Germline CDR1 and CDR2: SGHNT and YYREEE (reference sequence). This CDR3 is 15 amino acids long. The CDR3 loop reads CASSFLQGVGETQYF. The CDR3 DNA follows: TGTGCCAGCAGCTTTTTACAGGGGGTTGGGGAGACCCAGTACTTC.

The J gene is TRBJ1-6, the V gene TRBV6-5; tentative D call: TRBD1 (6 bases). In germline, CDR1 is MNHEY, CDR2 SVGAGI. The CDR3 length is 13 residues. V lost 4 bases and J 10 bases, leaving 11 bases between the germline ends. The CDR3 loop is CASSSQGRSPLHF. Written as DNA, the CDR3 is TGTGCCAGCAGTTCCCAGGGGCGGTCACCCCTCCACTTT.

The V gene is TRBV5-1, the J gene TRBJ2-1; D uncertain. Germline-derived CDR1 and CDR2 are SGHRS and YFSETQ. With 2 bases removed from V and 9 bases from J, the gap between germline ends came to 12 bases. There are 13 residues in the CDR3. CDR3 region: CASSFTWAGEQFF. CDR3 coding DNA: TGCGCCAGCAGCTTTACTTGGGCCGGTGAGCAGTTCTTC.

This chain joins TRBV10-3 and TRBJ2-7, with D perhaps matching TRBD2 (6 bases). Germline loops: CDR1 ENHRY, CDR2 SYGVKD. Trimming shortened V by 10 bases and J by 2 bases, and 15 bases separated the two germline ends. This CDR3 contains 13 residues. In DNA form, the CDR3 reads TGTGCCACCACCCTAGCGCCCACCTACGAGCAGTACTTC. Its translation: CATTLAPTYEQYF.

The chain uses TRBV6-1 and TRBJ1-3; the D is unclear. The CDR3 extends over 15 amino acids. Trimming took 0 bases from V and 1 from J, leaving 7 bases between them. Looked up from germline, CDR1 is MNHNS and CDR2 is SASEGT. As DNA, the CDR3 is TGTGCCAGCAGTGAAGCCCTTGGTTCTGGAAACACCATATATTTT. Translation gives CASSEALGSGNTIYF.

The chain joins TRBV29-1 to TRBJ2-7; D unclear. V was clipped by 7 bases and J by 4 bases, with 14 bases between them. Germline assignment: CDR1 SQVTM and CDR2 ANQGSEA. The CDR3 is 12 residues long. CDR3 residues: CSAGPTPYEQYF. The CDR3 nucleotides are TGCAGCGCTGGCCCAACACCTTACGAGCAGTACTTC.

The chain combines TRBV5-4 with TRBJ2-7; no clear D. Germline V gene data show CDR1 as SGHNT and CDR2 as YYREEE (reference sequence). CDR3 length equals 11 residues. Deletions cut 2 bases from V and 2 bases from J, with 2 bases between. The CDR3 sequence is CASSFAYEQYF. The CDR3 DNA is TGTGCCAGCAGCTTCGCCTACGAGCAGTACTTC.

V and J are TRBV11-2 and TRBJ1-1; 7 bases fit TRBD1. CDR3 length: 14 amino acids. The V segment lost 6 bases and the J segment 5 bases; nucleotides outside the gene matches: 9. Germline lookup yields CDR1 SGHAT and CDR2 FQNNGV. The CDR3 coding sequence is TGTGCCAGCAGATCGTACCGGGACAGAACTGAAGCTTTCTTT. Translation gives CASRSYRDRTEAFF.

J is TRBJ2-4 and V is TRBV6-6, with D tentatively TRBD1 (5 bases). This CDR3 is 14 amino acids long. V gave up 7 bases and J gave up 1 base, with 11 bases separating them. Germline CDR1 MNHNY, CDR2 SVGAGI (reference sequence). The CDR3 here is CASKAGLAKNIQYF. The CDR3 DNA reads as TGTGCCAGCAAAGCAGGGTTGGCCAAAAACATTCAGTACTTC.

This sequence joins TRBV19 and TRBJ1-5; the D gene is possibly TRBD1 (6 bases). Germline V gene sequence: CDR1 LNHDA, CDR2 SQIVND (reference sequence). The CDR3 runs to 13 residues. V was pared by 6 bases and J by 4 bases, with 10 bases between. The CDR3 DNA reads as TGTGCCAGTAGCCCAGGGGTTAATCAGCCCCAGCATTTT. Amino acids: CASSPGVNQPQHF.

The V call is TRBV5-1, the J call TRBJ1-1; 9 bases align to TRBD1. Looked up from germline, CDR1 is SGHRS and CDR2 is YFSETQ. V shed 3 bases and J 12 bases; nucleotides not matched to a gene: 12. The CDR3 has 14 amino acids. The CDR3 loop reads CASSSGEGQGLTFF. In DNA form, the CDR3 reads TGCGCCAGCAGCTCGGGGGAGGGACAGGGCCTAACTTTCTTT. Combining the CDR3 with reference TRBV5-1 and TRBJ1-1 gives the whole variable domain KAGVTQTPRYLIKTRGQQVTLSCSPISGHRSVSWYQQTPGQGLQFLFEYFSETQRNKGNFPGRFSGRQFSNSRSEMNVSTLELGDSALYLCASSSGEGQGLTFFGQGTRLTVV.

The chain is built from TRBV25-1 and TRBJ2-7; TRBD1 aligns across 8 bases. The CDR3 is 13 amino acids. The V gene end was trimmed by 6 bases and the J gene end by 3 bases; junction bases not matched to a gene: 4. Germline V gene sequence: CDR1 MGHDK, CDR2 SYGVNS. CDR3 bases: TGTGCCAGCAGCACCACAGGGGGCTACGAGCAGTACTTC. Translation gives CASSTTGGYEQYF.

The genes are TRBV5-4 and TRBJ2-1; tentatively, D is TRBD1 or TRBD2 (5 bases each). Germline CDR1 and CDR2: SGHNT and YYREEE (reference sequence). V lost 4 bases to trimming and J lost 6 bases, with 11 bases between them. The length of the CDR3 is 13 residues. The CDR3 DNA reads as TGTGCCAGCAGCCCCCCGGGGCCCAATGAGCAGTTCTTC. Amino acids: CASSPPGPNEQFF.

The V call is TRBV5-4, the J call TRBJ1-4; no firm D call. Germline V CDR1 and CDR2: SGHNT, YYREEE (reference sequence). The V gene lost 1 base and the J gene lost 3 bases, with 10 bases spanning the gap. This CDR3 spans 15 amino acids. This CDR3 reads CASSLKADSNEKLFF. In DNA, the CDR3 is TGTGCCAGCAGCTTGAAGGCAGACTCTAATGAAAAACTGTTTTTT.

V is TRBV6-1 and J is TRBJ1-6, with TRBD1 as a possible D gene (5 bases). The length of the CDR3 is 14 residues. Per germline, CDR1 MNHNS and CDR2 SASEGT. The V gene lost 1 base and the J gene lost 19 bases, with 20 bases spanning the gap. The CDR3 region has the DNA TGTGCCAGCAGTGAAGAAGGTCTTGGGGACCGAGCTCACTTT. Its protein product is CASSEEGLGDRAHF.

The V call is TRBV29-1, the J call TRBJ1-2; no firm D call. Germline lookup yields CDR1 SQVTM and CDR2 ANQGSEA. V lost 4 bases, J lost 5 bases, and 11 bases lay in between. The CDR3 spans 12 residues. Written as DNA, the CDR3 is TGCAGCGTTGTCCTAACGGGGTATGGCTACACCTTC. Its protein is CSVVLTGYGYTF.